A single sample gave rise to the 5 T cell receptor beta chains below, sequenced in a study of T cells expressing NK-cell markers. TCRdb processed the 5' RACE reads again and assigns one entry to each CDR3 protein, with no DNA. Its table lists hundreds of thousands of distinct CDR3 sequences. The specimen sequenced was blood T cells: a sorted CD56 or NKG2C T cell subset, CD4+ or CD8+ T cells, or bulk PBMC T cells (not recorded which). Receptors originate from a woman aged 18 to 75 in good health.

The CDR3 reads CATSDLLGTGTGELFF. The chain recombines TRBV24-1 with TRBJ2-2; the TCRdb call, TRBD1, lacks DNA for checking. In germline, CDR1 is KGHDR, CDR2 SFDVKD. The CDR3 is 16 residues long.

The chain combines TRBV30 with TRBJ2-3; absent DNA, TCRdb's TRBD2 call cannot be checked. The germline V gene has CDR1 GTSNPN and CDR2 SVGIG (reference sequence). The CDR3 extends over 15 amino acids. CDR3 sequence: CAWSSISDGTDTQYF.

This sequence joins TRBV20-1 and TRBJ2-2; TCRdb gives TRBD1 as the D gene, but with no DNA this cannot be confirmed. The CDR3 totals 19 residues. Germline CDR1 and CDR2: DFQATT and SNEGSKA (reference sequence). The CDR3 loop reads CSARGFRDMEPSNTGELFF.

The chain has TRBV30 and TRBJ2-2. Looked up from germline, CDR1 is GTSNPN and CDR2 is SVGIG (reference sequence). The CDR3 has 16 residues. CDR3 residues: CAWSIQTGTGTGELFF.

The V gene is TRBV19, the J gene TRBJ2-3; without DNA, the TCRdb call of TRBD2 cannot be checked. CDR1 and CDR2 (germline): LNHDA, SQIVND (reference sequence). This CDR3 spans 16 amino acids. CDR3: CASSPGLAVSTDTQYF.